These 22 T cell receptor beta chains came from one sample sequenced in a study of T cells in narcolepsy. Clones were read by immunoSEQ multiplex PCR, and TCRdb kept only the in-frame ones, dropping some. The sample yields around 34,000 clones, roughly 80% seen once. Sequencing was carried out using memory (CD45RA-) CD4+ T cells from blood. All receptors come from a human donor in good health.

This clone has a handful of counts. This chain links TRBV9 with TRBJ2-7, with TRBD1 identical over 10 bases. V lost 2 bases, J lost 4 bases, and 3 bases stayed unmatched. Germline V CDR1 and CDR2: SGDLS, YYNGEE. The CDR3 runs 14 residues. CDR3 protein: CASSVGDRGYEQYF. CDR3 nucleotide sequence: TGTGCCAGCAGCGTTGGGGACAGGGGTTACGAGCAGTACTTC.

CDR3 in amino acids: CASTPGPLYGYTF. The CDR3 DNA sequence: TGTGCCAGTACCCCCGGTCCTCTTTATGGCTACACCTTC. The chain combines TRBV19 with TRBJ1-2; D uncertain. Between the trimmed V and J ends, which lost 7 bases and 5 bases, there was a span of 14 bases. CDR3 length: 13 residues. The germline V gene has CDR1 LNHDA and CDR2 SQIVND (reference sequence).

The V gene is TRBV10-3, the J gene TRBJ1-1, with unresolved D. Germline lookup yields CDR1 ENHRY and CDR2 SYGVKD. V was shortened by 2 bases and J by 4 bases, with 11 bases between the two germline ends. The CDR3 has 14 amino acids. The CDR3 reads CAISETPVGTEAFF. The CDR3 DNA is TGTGCCATCAGTGAGACCCCCGTGGGCACTGAAGCTTTCTTT.

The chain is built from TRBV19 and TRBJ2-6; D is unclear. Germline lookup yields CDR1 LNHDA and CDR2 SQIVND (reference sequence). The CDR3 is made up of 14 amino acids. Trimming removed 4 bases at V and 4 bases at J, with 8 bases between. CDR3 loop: CASSSSAGANVLTF. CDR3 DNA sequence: TGTGCCAGTAGTAGCAGCGCCGGGGCCAACGTCCTGACTTTC.

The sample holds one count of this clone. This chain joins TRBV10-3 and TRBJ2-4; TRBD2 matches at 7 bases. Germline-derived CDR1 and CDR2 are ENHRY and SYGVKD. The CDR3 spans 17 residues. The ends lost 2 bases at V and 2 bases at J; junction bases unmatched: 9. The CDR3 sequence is CAISENLGGSPKNIQYF. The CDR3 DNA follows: TGTGCCATCAGTGAGAACTTGGGCGGGAGTCCCAAAAACATTCAGTACTTC.

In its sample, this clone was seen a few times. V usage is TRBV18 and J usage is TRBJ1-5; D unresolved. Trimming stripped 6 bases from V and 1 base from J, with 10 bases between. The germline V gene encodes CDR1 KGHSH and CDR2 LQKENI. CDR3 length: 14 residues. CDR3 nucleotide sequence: TGTGCCAGCTCCCAGACCGAGAGCAATCAGCCCCAGCATTTT. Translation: CASSQTESNQPQHF.

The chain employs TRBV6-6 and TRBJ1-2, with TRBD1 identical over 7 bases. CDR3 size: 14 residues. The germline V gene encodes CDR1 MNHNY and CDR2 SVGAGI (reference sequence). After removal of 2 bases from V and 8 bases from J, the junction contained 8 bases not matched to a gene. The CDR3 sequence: CASSYRQGGWGYTF. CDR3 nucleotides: TGTGCCAGCAGTTACCGGCAGGGGGGATGGGGCTACACCTTC.

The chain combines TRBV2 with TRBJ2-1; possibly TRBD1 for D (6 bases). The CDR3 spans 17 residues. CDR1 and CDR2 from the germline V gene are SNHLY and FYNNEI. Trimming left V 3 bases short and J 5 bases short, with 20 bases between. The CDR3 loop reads CASSDRGWGRSDNEQFF. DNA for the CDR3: TGTGCCAGCAGTGACAGGGGCTGGGGGAGATCCGACAATGAGCAGTTCTTC.

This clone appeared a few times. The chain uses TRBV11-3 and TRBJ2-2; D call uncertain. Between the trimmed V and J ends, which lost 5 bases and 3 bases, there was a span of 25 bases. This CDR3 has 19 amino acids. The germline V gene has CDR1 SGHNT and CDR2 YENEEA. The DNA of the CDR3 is TGTGCCAGCAGCGCCCCCCCGTCTCTGAGGAAGGCTTACACCGGGGAGCTGTTTTTT. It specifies CASSAPPSLRKAYTGELFF.

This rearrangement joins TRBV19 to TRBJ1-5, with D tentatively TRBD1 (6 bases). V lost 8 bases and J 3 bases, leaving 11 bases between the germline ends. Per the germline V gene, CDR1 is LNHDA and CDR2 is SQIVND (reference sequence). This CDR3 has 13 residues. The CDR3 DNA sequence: TGTGCCAGTCATGGACAGATCAATCAGCCCCAGCATTTT. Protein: CASHGQINQPQHF.

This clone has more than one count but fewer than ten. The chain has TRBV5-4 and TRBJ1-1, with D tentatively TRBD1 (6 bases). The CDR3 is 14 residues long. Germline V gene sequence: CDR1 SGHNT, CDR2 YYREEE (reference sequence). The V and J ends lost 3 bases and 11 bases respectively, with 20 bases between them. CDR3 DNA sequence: TGTGCCAGCAGCTCCTTGGGGGGCGAAGGTGTCGCTTTCTTT. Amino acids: CASSSLGGEGVAFF.

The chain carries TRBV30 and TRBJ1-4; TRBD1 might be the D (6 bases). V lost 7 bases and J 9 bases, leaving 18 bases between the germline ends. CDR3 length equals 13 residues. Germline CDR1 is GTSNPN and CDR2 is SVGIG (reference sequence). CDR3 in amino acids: CALETNRVQKLFF. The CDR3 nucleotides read TGTGCCTTGGAAACGAACAGGGTGCAAAAACTGTTTTTT.

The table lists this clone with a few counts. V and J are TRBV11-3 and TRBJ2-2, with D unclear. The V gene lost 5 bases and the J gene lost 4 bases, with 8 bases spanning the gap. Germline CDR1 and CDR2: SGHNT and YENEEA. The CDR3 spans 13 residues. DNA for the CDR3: TGTGCCAGCAGCACCCGACGCACCGGGGAGCTGTTTTTT. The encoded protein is CASSTRRTGELFF.

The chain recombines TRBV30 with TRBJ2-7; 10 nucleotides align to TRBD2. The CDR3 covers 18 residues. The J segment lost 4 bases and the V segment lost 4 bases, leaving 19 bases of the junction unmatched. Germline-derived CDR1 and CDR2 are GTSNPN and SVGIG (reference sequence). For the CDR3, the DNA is TGTGCCTGGATGTTCACAGGGAGAGCTAGCGGGAGCGGTTACGAGCAGTACTTC. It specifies CAWMFTGRASGSGYEQYF.

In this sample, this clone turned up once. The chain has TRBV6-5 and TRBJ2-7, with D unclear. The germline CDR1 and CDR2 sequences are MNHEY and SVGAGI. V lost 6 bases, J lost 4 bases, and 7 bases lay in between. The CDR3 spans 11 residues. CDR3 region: CASSPLYEQYF. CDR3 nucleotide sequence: TGTGCCAGCAGCCCTCTTTACGAGCAGTACTTC.

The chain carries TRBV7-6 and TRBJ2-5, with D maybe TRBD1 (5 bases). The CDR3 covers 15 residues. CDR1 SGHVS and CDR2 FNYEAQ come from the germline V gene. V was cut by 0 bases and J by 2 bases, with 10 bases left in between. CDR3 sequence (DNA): TGTGCCAGCAGCTTAGCTGGGGCCTTTCAAGAGACCCAGTACTTC. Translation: CASSLAGAFQETQYF. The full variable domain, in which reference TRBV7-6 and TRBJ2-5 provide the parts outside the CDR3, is GAGVSQSPRYKVTKRGQDVALRCDPISGHVSLYWYRQALGQGPEFLTYFNYEAQQDKSGLPNDRFSAERPEGSISTLTIQRTEQRDSAMYRCASSLAGAFQETQYFGPGTRLLVL.

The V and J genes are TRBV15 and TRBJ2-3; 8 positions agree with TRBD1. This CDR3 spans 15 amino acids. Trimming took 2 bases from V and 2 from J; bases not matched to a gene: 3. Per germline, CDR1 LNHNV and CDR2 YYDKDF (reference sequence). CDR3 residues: CATSRYRGFTDTQYF. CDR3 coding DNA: TGTGCCACCAGCAGATACAGGGGGTTCACAGATACGCAGTATTTT.

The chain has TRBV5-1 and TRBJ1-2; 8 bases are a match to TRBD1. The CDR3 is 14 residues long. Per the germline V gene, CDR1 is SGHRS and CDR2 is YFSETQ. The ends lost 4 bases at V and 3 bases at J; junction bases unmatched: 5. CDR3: CASSTQGGDYGYTF. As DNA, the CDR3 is TGCGCCAGCAGCACACAGGGGGGCGACTATGGCTACACCTTC. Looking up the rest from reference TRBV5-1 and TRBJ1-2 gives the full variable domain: KAGVTQTPRYLIKTRGQQVTLSCSPISGHRSVSWYQQTPGQGLQFLFEYFSETQRNKGNFPGRFSGRQFSNSRSEMNVSTLELGDSALYLCASSTQGGDYGYTFGSGTRLTVV.

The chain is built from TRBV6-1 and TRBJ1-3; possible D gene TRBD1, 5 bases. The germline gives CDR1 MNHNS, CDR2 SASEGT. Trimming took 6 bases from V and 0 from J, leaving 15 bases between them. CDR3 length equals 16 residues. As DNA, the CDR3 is TGTGCCAGCAGCGAAATTGGGGGGAGCTCTGGAAACACCATATATTTT. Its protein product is CASSEIGGSSGNTIYF.

The CDR3 DNA follows: TGTGCCAGCAGTTCCCCCGCAGGGCTGAACACTGAAGCTTTCTTT. Amino acid sequence: CASSSPAGLNTEAFF. The chain combines TRBV6-5 with TRBJ1-1, with D possibly matching TRBD1 (5 bases). Germline CDR1 MNHEY, CDR2 SVGAGI. The CDR3 loop spans 15 amino acids. The ends were cut back, 4 bases at V and 0 bases at J, with 12 bases in the middle.

Here the CDR3 DNA reads TGTGCCAGCAGCTTAGTTCCAGGGTGGGCAGATACGCAGTATTTT. Translated, it gives CASSLVPGWADTQYF. The genes are TRBV11-2 and TRBJ2-3, with a possible D match to TRBD1 (5 bases). Per the germline V gene, CDR1 is SGHAT and CDR2 is FQNNGV. This CDR3 is built from 15 residues. Deletions cut 1 base from V and 4 bases from J, with 12 bases between.

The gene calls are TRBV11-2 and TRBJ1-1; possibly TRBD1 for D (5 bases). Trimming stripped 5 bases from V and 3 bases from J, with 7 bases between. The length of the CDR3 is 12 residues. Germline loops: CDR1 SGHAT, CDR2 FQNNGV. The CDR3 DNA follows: TGTGCCAGCAGCGAAGGGGACACTGAAGCTTTCTTT. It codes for CASSEGDTEAFF.